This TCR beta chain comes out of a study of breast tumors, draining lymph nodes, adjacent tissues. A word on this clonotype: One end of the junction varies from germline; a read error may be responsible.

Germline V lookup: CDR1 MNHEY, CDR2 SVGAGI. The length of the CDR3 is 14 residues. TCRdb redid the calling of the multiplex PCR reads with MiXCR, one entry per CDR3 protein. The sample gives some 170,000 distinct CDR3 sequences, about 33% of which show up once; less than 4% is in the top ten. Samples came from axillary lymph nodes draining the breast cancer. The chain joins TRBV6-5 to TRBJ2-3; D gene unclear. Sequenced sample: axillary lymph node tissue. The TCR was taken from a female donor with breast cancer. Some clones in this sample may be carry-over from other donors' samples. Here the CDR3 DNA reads TGTGCCAGCAGTCACTCAGTGAGCACAGATACGCAGTATTTT. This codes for CASSHSVSTDTQYF.